Each of the 17 T cell receptor beta chains below was sequenced from the same sample in a study of CD8+ T cells in alopecia areata. The treatment here: oral pan-JAK inhibitor, 5-10 mg twice daily. RNA extraction and reverse transcription yielded cDNA as sequencing template. TCRdb keeps only in-frame clones here, not all; method: immunoSEQ multiplex PCR. In the table there are more than 150,000 clones, roughly half of which are singletons. Material: CD8+ T cells sorted from blood, obtained around week 53, from a patient treated with tofacitinib. The source is a human donor with alopecia areata.

A few counts support this clone. V gene TRBV27 combines with J gene TRBJ2-2; D assignment may be TRBD1 or TRBD2 (6 bases each). Trimming removed 6 bases at V and 3 bases at J, with 11 bases between. The CDR3 extends over 14 amino acids. In germline, CDR1 is MNHEY, CDR2 SMNVEV (reference sequence). The CDR3 loop is CASRWGADTGELFF. The CDR3 nucleotides are TGTGCCAGCAGATGGGGGGCGGACACCGGGGAGCTGTTTTTT.

The CDR3 nucleotides are TGTGCCAGCAGCCAAGATAATTCACCCCTCCACTTT. Its translation is CASSQDNSPLHF. V is TRBV5-4 and J is TRBJ1-6; D gene ambiguous. The CDR3 is made up of 12 amino acids. The V gene's germline CDR1 is SGHNT and CDR2 YYREEE (reference sequence). V dropped 4 bases and J dropped 5 bases, with 4 bases sitting between them.

This clone was seen a handful of times. This chain joins TRBV2 and TRBJ1-3, with D possibly being TRBD1 (6 bases). This CDR3 is built from 15 residues. Germline V CDR1 and CDR2: SNHLY, FYNNEI. V lost 5 bases to trimming and J lost 2 bases, with 13 bases between them. The CDR3 sequence is CASSSTGGAGNTIYF. The CDR3 DNA is TGTGCCAGCAGTAGTACCGGGGGCGCTGGAAACACCATATATTTT.

This rearrangement joins TRBV2 to TRBJ2-4, with 11 bases aligning to TRBD2. This CDR3 contains 15 residues. The V gene end was trimmed by 4 bases and the J gene end by 8 bases; junction bases not matched to a gene: 7. Per the germline V gene, CDR1 is SNHLY and CDR2 is FYNNEI. Written as DNA, the CDR3 is TGTGCCAGCAGTGGACTAGCGGGGTCTGGGGACATTCAGTACTTC. Protein sequence: CASSGLAGSGDIQYF.

This clone was found a few times. The rearrangement joins TRBV20-1 to TRBJ2-5; D gene ambiguous. V lost 6 bases and J 2 bases, leaving 7 bases between the germline ends. CDR1 DFQATT and CDR2 SNEGSKA come from the germline V gene (reference sequence). The CDR3 has 11 residues. This chain's CDR3 is CSALTQETQYF. The CDR3 DNA reads TGCAGTGCCCTTACTCAAGAGACCCAGTACTTC.

The chain combines TRBV5-6 with TRBJ2-5; D possibly corresponds to TRBD1 (5 bases). From germline, CDR1 is SGHDT and CDR2 YYEEEE. The CDR3 spans 17 residues. V lost 0 bases, J lost 3 bases, and 18 bases lay in between. The CDR3 sequence is CASSLVPRRAGKETQYF. The CDR3 nucleotides are TGTGCCAGCAGCTTGGTACCCCGCAGGGCCGGTAAAGAGACCCAGTACTTC.

This clone showed up just once. The chain employs TRBV5-1 and TRBJ2-3, with TRBD1 matching over 9 bases. The V segment lost 4 bases and the J segment 6 bases; nucleotides outside the gene matches: 24. This CDR3 contains 20 residues. Germline CDR1 reads SGHRS; CDR2 reads YFSETQ. CDR3: CASSDLPGQGNEGPADTQYF. The CDR3 nucleotides are TGCGCCAGCAGCGACCTACCGGGACAGGGCAACGAGGGGCCCGCGGATACGCAGTATTTT.

The chain uses TRBV30 and TRBJ1-5; D is unclear. The CDR3 totals 14 residues. CDR1 is GTSNPN, CDR2 SVGIG, per germline (reference sequence). Deletions cut 5 bases from V and 0 bases from J, with 11 bases between. DNA for the CDR3: TGTGCCTGGGGCGGGGAGAATAGCAATCAGCCCCAGCATTTT. Protein: CAWGGENSNQPQHF.

In its sample, this clone was seen a few times. The J gene is TRBJ2-7, the V gene TRBV13, with TRBD1 as a possible D gene (6 bases). The CDR3 has 14 amino acids. The germline CDR1 and CDR2 sequences are PRHDT and FYEKMQ (reference sequence). Trimming shortened V by 2 bases and J by 4 bases, and 12 bases separated the two germline ends. CDR3 coding DNA: TGTGCCAGCAGCTTATTGGGGGCGAGATACGAGCAGTACTTC. This codes for CASSLLGARYEQYF.

This clone has only a few counts. The rearrangement links TRBV9 to TRBJ2-1, with D possibly matching TRBD1 (5 bases). V lost 3 bases, J lost 9 bases, and 19 bases lay in between. Germline CDR1 and CDR2: SGDLS and YYNGEE. The CDR3 runs to 15 residues. The CDR3 DNA is TGTGCCAGCAGCGCAGATCAGGGCACTACTACTGAGCAGTTCTTC. Translating it yields CASSADQGTTTEQFF. The full variable domain, with the rest looked up from reference TRBV9 and TRBJ2-1, is DSGVTQTPKHLITATGQRVTLRCSPRSGDLSVYWYQQSLDQGLQFLIQYYNGEERAKGNILERFSAQQFPDLHSELNLSSLELGDSALYFCASSADQGTTTEQFFGPGTRLTVL.

As for this clone: Other DNA sequences in this sample translate to the same CDR3. The V and J genes are TRBV4-1 and TRBJ2-7; 7 nucleotides line up with TRBD1. V lost 4 bases, J lost 2 bases, and 5 bases stayed unmatched. In germline, CDR1 is MGHRA, CDR2 YSYEKL. This CDR3 region has 14 residues. The CDR3: CASSPRDRTYEQYF. In DNA, the CDR3 is TGCGCCAGCAGCCCCCGGGACAGAACCTACGAGCAGTACTTC.

The rearrangement joins TRBV9 to TRBJ2-1; possible D gene TRBD2, 5 bases. The CDR3 totals 15 residues. Trimming removed 4 bases from V and 10 bases from J, with 21 bases in between. Per germline, CDR1 SGDLS and CDR2 YYNGEE. For the CDR3, the DNA is TGTGCCAGCAGCTCCTCGGGGAAATCTCGATTCGAGCAGTTCTTC. Encoded protein: CASSSSGKSRFEQFF.

This clone was counted only a few times. This chain joins TRBV7-9 and TRBJ2-6; tentative D call: TRBD1 (6 bases). V lost 5 bases to trimming and J lost 3 bases, with 11 bases between them. The length of the CDR3 is 15 residues. Per germline, CDR1 SEHNR and CDR2 FQNEAQ (reference sequence). The CDR3 sequence: CASSPTGLGANVLTF. CDR3 DNA: TGTGCCAGCAGCCCAACAGGGCTTGGGGCCAACGTCCTGACTTTC. The whole variable domain, remainder taken from reference TRBV7-9 and TRBJ2-6, is DTGVSQNPRHKITKRGQNVTFRCDPISEHNRLYWYRQTLGQGPEFLTYFQNEAQLEKSRLLSDRFSAERPKGSFSTLEIQRTEQGDSAMYLCASSPTGLGANVLTFGAGSRLTVL.

The chain is built from TRBV25-1 and TRBJ1-2, with D unclear. Germline-derived CDR1 and CDR2 are MGHDK and SYGVNS. The CDR3 length is 10 residues. The ends were cut back, 10 bases at V and 5 bases at J, with 8 bases in the middle. CDR3 nucleotide sequence: TGTGCCACCAGGTCTTATGGCTACACCTTC. Protein sequence: CATRSYGYTF.

The chain recombines TRBV7-6 with TRBJ1-5; D call uncertain. V lost 2 bases to trimming and J lost 3 bases, with 11 bases between them. The CDR3 runs 15 residues. CDR1 and CDR2 from the germline V gene are SGHVS and FNYEAQ. The CDR3 nucleotides are TGTGCCAGCAGCTTAAGGGCTAGAATCAATCAGCCCCAGCATTTT. Translated, it gives CASSLRARINQPQHF.

The chain carries TRBV7-9 and TRBJ1-2; possible D gene TRBD1, 5 bases. V was cut by 4 bases and J by 6 bases, with 6 bases left in between. The germline V gene has CDR1 SEHNR and CDR2 FQNEAQ (reference sequence). This CDR3 is 11 amino acids long. The CDR3 region is CASSSGDGYTF. CDR3 sequence (DNA): TGTGCCAGCAGCTCGGGGGATGGCTACACCTTC. Full variable domain (remainder filled in from reference TRBV7-9 and TRBJ1-2): DTGVSQNPRHKITKRGQNVTFRCDPISEHNRLYWYRQTLGQGPEFLTYFQNEAQLEKSRLLSDRFSAERPKGSFSTLEIQRTEQGDSAMYLCASSSGDGYTFGSGTRLTVV.

The CDR3 here is CASSALAFDIQYF. Here the CDR3 DNA reads TGTGCCAGCAGCGCCCTAGCTTTTGACATTCAGTACTTC. This chain uses TRBV13 with TRBJ2-4, with D maybe TRBD2 (5 bases). Germline-derived CDR1 and CDR2 are PRHDT and FYEKMQ (reference sequence). Deletions cut 5 bases from V and 8 bases from J, with 13 bases between. The CDR3 is 13 residues long.